The 9 T cell receptor beta chains presented below share a single source sample, sequenced in a study of blood T cell repertoires in COVID-19. The method was immunoSEQ multiplex PCR; TCRdb's version includes in-frame clones alone and lacks a portion of them. The table has more than 140,000 clones, around 86% seen once; the top ten hold more than 1.5%. The sample taken for sequencing was peripheral blood. All receptors derive from a human donor in a cohort sampled during active COVID-19.

The V gene is TRBV3-1 (or the pseudogene TRBV3-2), the J gene TRBJ2-1; no definite D call. Per germline, CDR1 LGHDT and CDR2 YNNKEL (reference sequence). CDR3 size: 15 residues. V shed 1 base and J shed 4 bases, with 11 bases lying between them. CDR3 loop: CASSQVPGSYNEQFF. DNA of the CDR3: TGTGCCAGCAGCCAAGTCCCCGGGTCTTACAATGAGCAGTTCTTC.

The chain is built from TRBV7-9 and TRBJ2-1; 10 nucleotides agree with TRBD1. The CDR3 consists of 16 residues. Looked up from germline, CDR1 is SEHNR and CDR2 is FQNEAQ (reference sequence). V lost 5 bases and J lost 7; bases outside the gene matches: 11. CDR3: CASSILTGGTVNEQFF. Written as DNA, the CDR3 is TGTGCCAGCAGCATCCTGACAGGGGGCACGGTGAATGAGCAGTTCTTC.

The chain has TRBV30 and TRBJ2-5; maybe TRBD1 (6 bases). Trimming removed 0 bases at V and 5 bases at J, with 10 bases between. The length of the CDR3 is 13 residues. Looked up from germline, CDR1 is GTSNPN and CDR2 is SVGIG (reference sequence). CDR3 sequence: CAWSVQGWETQYF. CDR3 nucleotides: TGTGCCTGGAGTGTACAGGGTTGGGAGACCCAGTACTTC.

The gene calls are TRBV10-3 and TRBJ2-7, with a possible D match to TRBD1 (5 bases). Germline assignment: CDR1 ENHRY and CDR2 SYGVKD. The CDR3 is 13 amino acids. Trimming left V 0 bases short and J 2 bases short, with 5 bases between. CDR3 sequence reads: CAISESTAYEQYF. In DNA, the CDR3 is TGTGCCATCAGTGAGTCGACAGCCTACGAGCAGTACTTC.

This sequence joins TRBV2 and TRBJ2-1, with a weak D call TRBD2 (5 bases). Trimming removed 6 bases at V and 10 bases at J, with 13 bases between. There are 12 residues in the CDR3. Germline assignment: CDR1 SNHLY and CDR2 FYNNEI. The CDR3 DNA is TGTGCCAGCAGCGCTCCTAGCAGCGAGCAGTTCTTC. Protein product: CASSAPSSEQFF.

The rearrangement uses TRBV12-3 or TRBV12-4 and TRBJ2-2; no reliable D call. With 3 bases removed from V and 1 base from J, the gap between germline ends came to 3 bases. The CDR3 is 13 amino acids. CDR3 sequence: CASSFGNTGELFF. In DNA form, the CDR3 reads TGTGCCAGCAGTTTCGGGAACACCGGGGAGCTGTTTTTT.

This chain connects TRBV15 to TRBJ2-7; the D is unclear. Trimming removed 0 bases at V and 4 bases at J, with 13 bases between. The germline V gene encodes CDR1 LNHNV and CDR2 YYDKDF (reference sequence). The CDR3 has 15 residues. The CDR3 sequence is CATSRDLLPNYEQYF. CDR3 DNA: TGTGCCACCAGCAGAGATCTACTACCGAATTACGAGCAGTACTTC.

The V call is TRBV3-1 (or the pseudogene TRBV3-2), the J call TRBJ1-3, with TRBD1 matching 9 bases. The CDR3 has 15 amino acids. Per the germline V gene, CDR1 is LGHDT and CDR2 is YNNKEL (reference sequence). After removal of 4 bases from V and 8 bases from J, the junction contained 9 bases not matched to a gene. This CDR3 reads CASSLSGQGLYTIYF. For the CDR3, the DNA is TGTGCCAGCAGCCTAAGCGGACAGGGGCTTTACACCATATATTTT.

This chain joins TRBV24-1 and TRBJ2-5; TRBD1 matches at 8 bases. CDR1 KGHDR and CDR2 SFDVKD come from the germline V gene. The CDR3 covers 12 residues. Trimming removed 4 bases from V and 7 bases from J; junction bases left unmatched: 1. The DNA for the CDR3 is TGTGCCACCAGTGAACAGGGGGGGACCCAGTACTTC. Its protein product is CATSEQGGTQYF.